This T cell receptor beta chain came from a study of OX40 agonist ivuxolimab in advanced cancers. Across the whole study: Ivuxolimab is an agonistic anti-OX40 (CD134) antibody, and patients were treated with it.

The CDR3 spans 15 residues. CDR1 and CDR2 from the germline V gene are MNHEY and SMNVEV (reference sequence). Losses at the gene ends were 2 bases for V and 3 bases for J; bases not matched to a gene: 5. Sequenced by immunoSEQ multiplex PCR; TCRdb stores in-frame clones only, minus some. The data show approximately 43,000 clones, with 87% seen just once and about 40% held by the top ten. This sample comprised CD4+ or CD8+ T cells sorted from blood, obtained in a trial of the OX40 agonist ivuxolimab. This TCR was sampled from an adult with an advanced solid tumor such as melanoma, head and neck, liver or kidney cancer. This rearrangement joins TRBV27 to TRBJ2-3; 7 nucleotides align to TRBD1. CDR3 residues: CASSLRTGSTDTQYF. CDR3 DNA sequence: TGTGCCAGCAGTTTACGGACAGGATCTACAGATACGCAGTATTTT.